This T cell receptor beta chain originates from a study of shared clonotypes between healthy human individuals. Study outcomes and limitations: The study sampled only blood, and tissue repertoires likely differ.

With respect to this clone: Its specificity is unknown.

The length of the CDR3 is 15 residues. V shed 5 bases, J shed 3 bases, and the junction held 4 bases outside the gene matches. Per the germline V gene, CDR1 is MNHNY and CDR2 is SVGAGI (reference sequence). Sequencing used immunoSEQ multiplex PCR; TCRdb keeps in-frame clones, though not all of them. Of millions of clones in the sample, roughly 96% were seen once. The TCR originated in a man aged 18 to 29 in good health. The chain has TRBV6-6 and TRBJ2-2; 9 bases line up with TRBD2. The sequenced sample consisted of naive CD4+ T cells sorted from blood. Subset of the sample: CD45RA+ positively selected. In DNA, the CDR3 is TGTGCCAGCAGTCCCTTAGCGGGAGACACCGGGGAGCTGTTTTTT. Its protein product is CASSPLAGDTGELFF.